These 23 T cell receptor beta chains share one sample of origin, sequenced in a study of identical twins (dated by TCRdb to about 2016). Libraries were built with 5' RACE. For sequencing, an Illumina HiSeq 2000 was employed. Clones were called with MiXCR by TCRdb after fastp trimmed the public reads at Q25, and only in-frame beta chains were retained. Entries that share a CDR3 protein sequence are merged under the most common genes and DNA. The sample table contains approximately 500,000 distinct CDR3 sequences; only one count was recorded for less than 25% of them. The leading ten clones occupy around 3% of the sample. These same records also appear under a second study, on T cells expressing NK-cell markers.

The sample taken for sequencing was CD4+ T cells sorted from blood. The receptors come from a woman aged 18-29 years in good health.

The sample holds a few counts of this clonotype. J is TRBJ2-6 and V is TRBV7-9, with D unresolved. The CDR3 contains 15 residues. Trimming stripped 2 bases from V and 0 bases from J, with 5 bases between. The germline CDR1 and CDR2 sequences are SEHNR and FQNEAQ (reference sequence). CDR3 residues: CASSLQSSGANVLTF. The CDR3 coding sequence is TGTGCCAGCAGCTTACAGTCCTCTGGGGCCAACGTCCTGACTTTC.

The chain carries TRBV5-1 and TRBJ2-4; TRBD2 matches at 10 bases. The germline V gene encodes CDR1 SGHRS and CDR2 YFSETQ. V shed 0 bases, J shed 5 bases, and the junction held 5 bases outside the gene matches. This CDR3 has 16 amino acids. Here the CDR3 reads CASSLEPSGGENIQYF. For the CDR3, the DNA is TGCGCCAGCAGCTTGGAACCTAGCGGGGGAGAAAACATTCAGTACTTC.

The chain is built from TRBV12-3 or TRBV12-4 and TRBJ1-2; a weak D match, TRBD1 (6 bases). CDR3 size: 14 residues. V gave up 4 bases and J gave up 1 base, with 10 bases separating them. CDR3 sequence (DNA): TGTGCCAGCAGTTCCAGGGGAATTAACTATGGCTACACCTTC. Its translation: CASSSRGINYGYTF.

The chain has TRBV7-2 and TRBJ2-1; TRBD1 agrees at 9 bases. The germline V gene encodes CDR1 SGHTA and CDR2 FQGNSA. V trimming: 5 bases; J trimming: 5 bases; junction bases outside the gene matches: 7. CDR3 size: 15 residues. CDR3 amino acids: CASSRPQGAHNEQFF. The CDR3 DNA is TGTGCCAGCAGCCGACCACAGGGGGCTCACAATGAGCAGTTCTTC.

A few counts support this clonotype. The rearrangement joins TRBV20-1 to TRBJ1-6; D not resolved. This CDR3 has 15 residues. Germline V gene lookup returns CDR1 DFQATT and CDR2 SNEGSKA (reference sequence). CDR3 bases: TGCAGCTTGGAGTTGGGAAGCTCCTATAATTCACCCCTCCACTTT. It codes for CSLELGSSYNSPLHF.

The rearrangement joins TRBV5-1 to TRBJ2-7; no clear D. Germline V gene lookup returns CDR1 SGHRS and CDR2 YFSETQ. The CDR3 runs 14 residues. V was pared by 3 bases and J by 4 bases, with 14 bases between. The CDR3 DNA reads TGCGCCAGCAGCTGGCATGGCAGTTTATACGAGCAGTACTTC. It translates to CASSWHGSLYEQYF.

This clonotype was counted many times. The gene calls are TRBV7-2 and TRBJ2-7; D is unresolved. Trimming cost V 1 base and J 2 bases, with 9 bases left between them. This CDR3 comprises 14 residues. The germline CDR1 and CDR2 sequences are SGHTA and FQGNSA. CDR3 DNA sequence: TGTGCCAGCAGCTTAGGTAGGGCGACCTACGAGCAGTACTTC. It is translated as CASSLGRATYEQYF. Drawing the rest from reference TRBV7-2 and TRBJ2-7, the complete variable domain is GAGVSQSPSNKVTEKGKDVELRCDPISGHTALYWYRQSLGQGLEFLIYFQGNSAPDKSGLPSDRFSAERTGGSVSTLTIQRTQQEDSAVYLCASSLGRATYEQYFGPGTRLTVT.

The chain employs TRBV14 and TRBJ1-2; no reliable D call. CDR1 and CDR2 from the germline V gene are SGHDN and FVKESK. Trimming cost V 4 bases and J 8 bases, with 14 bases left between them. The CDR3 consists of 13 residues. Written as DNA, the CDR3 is TGTGCCAGCAGCCTGGGGATCGTTGGCGGCTACACCTTC. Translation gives CASSLGIVGGYTF.

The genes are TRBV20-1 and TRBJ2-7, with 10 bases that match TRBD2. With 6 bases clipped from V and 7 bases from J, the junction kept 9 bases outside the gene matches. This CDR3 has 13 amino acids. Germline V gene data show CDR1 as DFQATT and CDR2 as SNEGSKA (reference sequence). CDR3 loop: CSARVAGGREQYF. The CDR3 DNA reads TGCAGTGCCCGGGTAGCGGGGGGCAGGGAGCAGTACTTC.

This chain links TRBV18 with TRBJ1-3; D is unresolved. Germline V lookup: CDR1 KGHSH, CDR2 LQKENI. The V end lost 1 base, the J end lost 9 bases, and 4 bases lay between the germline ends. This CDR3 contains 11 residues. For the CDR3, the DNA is TGTGCCAGCTCACCACGGTTCACCATATATTTT. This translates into CASSPRFTIYF.

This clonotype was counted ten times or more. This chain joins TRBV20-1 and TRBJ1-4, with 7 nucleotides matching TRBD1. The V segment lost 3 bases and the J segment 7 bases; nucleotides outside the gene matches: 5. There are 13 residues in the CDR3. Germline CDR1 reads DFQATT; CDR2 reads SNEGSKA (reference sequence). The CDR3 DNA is TGCAGTGCTAGGACAGGGCTACTTGAAAAACTGTTTTTT. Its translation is CSARTGLLEKLFF.

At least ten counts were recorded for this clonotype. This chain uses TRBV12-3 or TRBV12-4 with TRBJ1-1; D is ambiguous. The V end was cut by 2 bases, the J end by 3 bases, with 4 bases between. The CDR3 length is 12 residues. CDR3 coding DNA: TGTGCCAGCAGTTTACCTCACACTGAAGCTTTCTTT. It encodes CASSLPHTEAFF.

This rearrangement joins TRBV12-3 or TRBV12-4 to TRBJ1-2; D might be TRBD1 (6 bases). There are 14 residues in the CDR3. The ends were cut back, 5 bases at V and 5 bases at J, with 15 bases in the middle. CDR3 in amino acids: CASSTGLGGYGYTF. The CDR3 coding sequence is TGTGCCAGCAGTACAGGGTTGGGCGGGTATGGCTACACCTTC.

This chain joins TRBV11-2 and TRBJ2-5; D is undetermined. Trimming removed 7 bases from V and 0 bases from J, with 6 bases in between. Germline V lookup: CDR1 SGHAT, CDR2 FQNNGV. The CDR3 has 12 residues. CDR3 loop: CASNTYQETQYF. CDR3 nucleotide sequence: TGTGCCAGCAATACATACCAAGAGACCCAGTACTTC. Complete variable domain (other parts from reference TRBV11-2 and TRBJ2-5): EAGVAQSPRYKIIEKRQSVAFWCNPISGHATLYWYQQILGQGPKLLIQFQNNGVVDDSQLPKDRFSAERLKGVDSTLKIQPAKLEDSAVYLCASNTYQETQYFGPGTRLLVL.

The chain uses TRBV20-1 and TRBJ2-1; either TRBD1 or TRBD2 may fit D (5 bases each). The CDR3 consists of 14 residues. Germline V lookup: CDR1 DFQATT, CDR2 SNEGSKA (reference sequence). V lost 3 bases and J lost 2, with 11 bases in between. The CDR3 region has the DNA TGCAGTGCTAGGAGGGGTAGCGCCTACAATGAGCAGTTCTTC. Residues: CSARRGSAYNEQFF.

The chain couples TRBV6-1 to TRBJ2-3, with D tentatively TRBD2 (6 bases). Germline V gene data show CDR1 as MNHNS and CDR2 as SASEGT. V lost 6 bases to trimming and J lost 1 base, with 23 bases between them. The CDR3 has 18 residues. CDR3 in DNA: TGTGCCAGCAGCTCTAGGCTAGCAGCGGGTTTCGGCACAGATACGCAGTATTTT. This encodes CASSSRLAAGFGTDTQYF.

The CDR3 DNA is TGCAGTGCCTTTGGCTGGCAAACGTATGGCTACACCTTC. This gives the protein CSAFGWQTYGYTF. The chain recombines TRBV20-1 with TRBJ1-2; D ambiguous. This CDR3 is 13 amino acids long. Germline V gene sequence: CDR1 DFQATT, CDR2 SNEGSKA (reference sequence). V lost 6 bases, J lost 5 bases, and 16 bases lay in between.

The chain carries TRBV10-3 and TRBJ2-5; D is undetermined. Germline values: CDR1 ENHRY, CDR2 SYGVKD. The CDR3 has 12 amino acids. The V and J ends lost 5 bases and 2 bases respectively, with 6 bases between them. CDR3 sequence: CAISPRQETQYF. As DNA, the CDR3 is TGTGCCATCAGTCCTCGGCAAGAGACCCAGTACTTC.

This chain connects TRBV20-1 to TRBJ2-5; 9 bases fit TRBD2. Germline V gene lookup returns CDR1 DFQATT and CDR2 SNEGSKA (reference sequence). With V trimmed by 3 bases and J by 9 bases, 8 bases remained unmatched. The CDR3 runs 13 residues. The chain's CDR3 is CSASSQREVAQYF. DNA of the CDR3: TGCAGTGCTAGTTCCCAGCGGGAGGTGGCCCAGTACTTC.

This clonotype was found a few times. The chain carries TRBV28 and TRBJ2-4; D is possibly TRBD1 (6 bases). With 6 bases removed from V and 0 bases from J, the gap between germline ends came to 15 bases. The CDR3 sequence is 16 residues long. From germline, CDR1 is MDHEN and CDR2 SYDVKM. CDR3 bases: TGTGCCAGCAGCTTCCGGGACACCAGAGCCAAAAACATTCAGTACTTC. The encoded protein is CASSFRDTRAKNIQYF.

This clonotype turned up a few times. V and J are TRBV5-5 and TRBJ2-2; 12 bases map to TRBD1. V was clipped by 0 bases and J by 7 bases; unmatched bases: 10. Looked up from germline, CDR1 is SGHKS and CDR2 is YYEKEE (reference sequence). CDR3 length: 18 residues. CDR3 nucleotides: TGTGCCAGCAGCTTGGGGCGACCGGGACAGGGGGCAAACGGGGAGCTGTTTTTT. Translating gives CASSLGRPGQGANGELFF. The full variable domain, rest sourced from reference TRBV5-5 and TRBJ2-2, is DAGVTQSPTHLIKTRGQQVTLRCSPISGHKSVSWYQQVLGQGPQFIFQYYEKEERGRGNFPDRFSARQFPNYSSELNVNALLLGDSALYLCASSLGRPGQGANGELFFGEGSRLTVL.

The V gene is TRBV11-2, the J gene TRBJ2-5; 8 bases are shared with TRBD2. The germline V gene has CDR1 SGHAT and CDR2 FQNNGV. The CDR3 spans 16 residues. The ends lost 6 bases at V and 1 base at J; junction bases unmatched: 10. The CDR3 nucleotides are TGTGCCAGCAGTTCACTAGCGGTCTTTTTCCAAGAGACCCAGTACTTC. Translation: CASSSLAVFFQETQYF.

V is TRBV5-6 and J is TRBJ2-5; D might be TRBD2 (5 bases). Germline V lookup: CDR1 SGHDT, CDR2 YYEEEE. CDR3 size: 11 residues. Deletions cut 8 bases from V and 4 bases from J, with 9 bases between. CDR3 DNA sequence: TGTGCCAGGGGCCGGGGAGAGACCCAGTACTTC. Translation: CARGRGETQYF.